Presented here are 5 T cell receptor beta chains from one specimen sequenced in a study of T cell responses to AZD1222 COVID-19 vaccine (dated by TCRdb to about 2021). Preparation of the library involved the immunoSEQ multiplex PCR assay. The clones in this table, taken by TCRdb from immuneACCESS, are in-frame only. Not every clone is retained; where verified, under half of the shortfall comes from an unresolved V gene, and the cause of the rest is unknown. The sample table lists tens of thousands of clones, roughly 81% of them with a count of one. 13% of the sample rests with the top ten. The time point label, read with the paper, signifies: baseline before first vaccination. The material sequenced was peripheral blood, taken on day 0 of AZD1222 vaccination. The source is an adult in good health.

The table lists this clone with a count of one. This chain joins TRBV4-3 and TRBJ2-1; 9 nucleotides line up with TRBD1. The CDR3 spans 18 residues. In germline, CDR1 is LGHNA, CDR2 YSLEER. Germline trimming cut 0 bases from V and 4 bases from J; bases unmatched to any gene: 10. CDR3 residues: CASSQDRRGGQGYNEQFF. CDR3 bases: TGCGCCAGCAGCCAAGACCGCCGCGGGGGACAGGGTTACAATGAGCAGTTCTTC.

The rearrangement uses TRBV7-2 and TRBJ2-3; 8 positions match TRBD2. The CDR3 extends over 16 amino acids. V gave up 4 bases and J gave up 1 base; unmatched junction bases: 7. Germline V CDR1 and CDR2: SGHTA, FQGNSA. CDR3 amino acids: CASSSRSGGGTDTQYF. The CDR3 DNA follows: TGTGCCAGCAGCTCGCGAAGCGGGGGCGGCACAGATACGCAGTATTTT.

V and J are TRBV7-9 and TRBJ2-1, with 8 bases fitting TRBD1. Germline-derived CDR1 and CDR2 are SEHNR and FQNEAQ (reference sequence). V lost 5 bases to trimming and J lost 5 bases; unmatched junction nucleotides: 8. The CDR3 runs 15 residues. CDR3 nucleotides: TGTGCCAGCAGCCCGCAGGGACAGGTGAACAATGAGCAGTTCTTC. This translates into CASSPQGQVNNEQFF.

This clone was found once. The CDR3: CASSLSQGATNEKLFF. DNA for the CDR3: TGTGCCAGCAGCTTAAGTCAGGGGGCCACGAATGAAAAACTGTTTTTT. The chain links TRBV11-2 to TRBJ1-4, with 8 bases aligning to TRBD1. The germline V gene encodes CDR1 SGHAT and CDR2 FQNNGV. The CDR3 totals 16 residues. Unmatched junction bases numbered 7, after V lost 2 bases and J lost 5 bases. Supplemented by reference TRBV11-2 and TRBJ1-4, the full variable domain reads EAGVAQSPRYKIIEKRQSVAFWCNPISGHATLYWYQQILGQGPKLLIQFQNNGVVDDSQLPKDRFSAERLKGVDSTLKIQPAKLEDSAVYLCASSLSQGATNEKLFFGSGTQLSVL.

In DNA, the CDR3 is TGTGCCAGCAGCTTAGGTGTAGGACCCACTGAAGCTTTCTTT. The encoded protein is CASSLGVGPTEAFF. This rearrangement joins TRBV11-2 to TRBJ1-1; D is uncertain. Germline lookup yields CDR1 SGHAT and CDR2 FQNNGV. The CDR3 is 14 amino acids. V was trimmed by 1 base and J by 4 bases, leaving 10 bases between them.